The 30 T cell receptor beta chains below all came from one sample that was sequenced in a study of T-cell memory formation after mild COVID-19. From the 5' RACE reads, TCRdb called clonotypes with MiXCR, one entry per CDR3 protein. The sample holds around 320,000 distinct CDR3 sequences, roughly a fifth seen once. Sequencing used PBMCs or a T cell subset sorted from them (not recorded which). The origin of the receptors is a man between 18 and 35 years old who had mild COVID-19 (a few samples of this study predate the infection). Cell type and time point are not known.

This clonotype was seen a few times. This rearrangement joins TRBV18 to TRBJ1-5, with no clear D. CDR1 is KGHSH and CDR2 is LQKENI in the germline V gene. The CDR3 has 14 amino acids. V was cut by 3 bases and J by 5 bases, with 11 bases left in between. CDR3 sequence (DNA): TGTGCCAGCTCACCGGGGTTCGATGATCAGCCCCAGCATTTT. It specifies CASSPGFDDQPQHF.

CDR3 nucleotide sequence: TGTGCTAGTGGTTCAATACTAGCGGGGGACACAGATACGCAGTATTTT. Translated: CASGSILAGDTDTQYF. V gene TRBV12-5 combines with J gene TRBJ2-3, with 11 bases lining up with TRBD2. After removal of 4 bases from V and 2 bases from J, the junction contained 5 bases not matched to a gene. The CDR3 is 16 amino acids. Germline V CDR1 and CDR2: LGHNT, FRNRAP.

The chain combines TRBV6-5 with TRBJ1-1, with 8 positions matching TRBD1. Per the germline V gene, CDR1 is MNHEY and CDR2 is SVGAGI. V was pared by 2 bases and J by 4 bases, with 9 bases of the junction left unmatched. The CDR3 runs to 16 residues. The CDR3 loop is CASSYGAPTGGTEAFF. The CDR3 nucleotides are TGTGCCAGCAGTTACGGGGCCCCCACAGGGGGCACTGAAGCTTTCTTT.

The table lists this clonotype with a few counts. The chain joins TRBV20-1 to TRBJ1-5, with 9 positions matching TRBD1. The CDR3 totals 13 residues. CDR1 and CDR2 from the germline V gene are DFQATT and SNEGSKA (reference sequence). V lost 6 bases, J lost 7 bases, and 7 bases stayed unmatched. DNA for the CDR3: TGCAGTGCCGGCACGGGACAGGGCCAGCCCCAGCATTTT. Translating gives CSAGTGQGQPQHF.

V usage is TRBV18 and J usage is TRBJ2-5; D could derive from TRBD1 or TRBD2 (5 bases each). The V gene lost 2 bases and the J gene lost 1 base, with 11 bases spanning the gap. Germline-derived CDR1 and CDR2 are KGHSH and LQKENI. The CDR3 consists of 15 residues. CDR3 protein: CASSPEPGPQETQYF. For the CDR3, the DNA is TGTGCCAGCTCACCAGAGCCGGGGCCCCAAGAGACCCAGTACTTC. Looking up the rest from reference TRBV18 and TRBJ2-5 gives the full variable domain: NAGVMQNPRHLVRRRGQEARLRCSPMKGHSHVYWYRQLPEEGLKFMVYLQKENIIDESGMPKERFSAEFPKEGPSILRIQQVVRGDSAAYFCASSPEPGPQETQYFGPGTRLLVL.

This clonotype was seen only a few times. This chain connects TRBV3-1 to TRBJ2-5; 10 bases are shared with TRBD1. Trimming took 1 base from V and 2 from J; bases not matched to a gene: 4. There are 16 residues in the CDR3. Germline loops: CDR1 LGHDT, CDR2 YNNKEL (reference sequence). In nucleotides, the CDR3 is TGTGCCAGCAGCCAAGGGGACAGGGGAAAGCAAGAGACCCAGTACTTC. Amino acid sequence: CASSQGDRGKQETQYF.

DNA of the CDR3: TGTGCCAGCAGCACCCCTGCAGGCGGCCCAGCAGAAGCTTTCTTT. Its protein is CASSTPAGGPAEAFF. V and J are TRBV6-2 or TRBV6-3 and TRBJ1-1; no clear D gene. Trimming shortened V by 6 bases and J by 8 bases, and 22 bases separated the two germline ends. Germline CDR1 and CDR2: MNHEY and SVGEGT. The CDR3 is 15 residues long.

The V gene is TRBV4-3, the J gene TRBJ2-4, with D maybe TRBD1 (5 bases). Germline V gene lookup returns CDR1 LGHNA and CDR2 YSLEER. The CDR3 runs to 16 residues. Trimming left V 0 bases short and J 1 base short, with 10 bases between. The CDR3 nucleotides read TGCGCCAGCAGCCAAGAAGGGGTCCAGGCCAAAAACATTCAGTACTTC. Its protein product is CASSQEGVQAKNIQYF.

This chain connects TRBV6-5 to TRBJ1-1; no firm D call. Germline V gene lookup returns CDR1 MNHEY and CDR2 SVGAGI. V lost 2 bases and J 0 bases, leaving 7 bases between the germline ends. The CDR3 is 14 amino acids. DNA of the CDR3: TGTGCCAGCAGTTACCCAGGTATGAACACTGAAGCTTTCTTT. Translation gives CASSYPGMNTEAFF.

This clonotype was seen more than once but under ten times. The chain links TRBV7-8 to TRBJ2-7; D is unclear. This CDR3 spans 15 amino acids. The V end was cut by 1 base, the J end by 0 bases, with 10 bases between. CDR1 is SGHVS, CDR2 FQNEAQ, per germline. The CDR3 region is CASSLVRRSSYEQYF. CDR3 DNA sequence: TGTGCCAGCAGCTTAGTTCGGCGGAGCTCCTACGAGCAGTACTTC.

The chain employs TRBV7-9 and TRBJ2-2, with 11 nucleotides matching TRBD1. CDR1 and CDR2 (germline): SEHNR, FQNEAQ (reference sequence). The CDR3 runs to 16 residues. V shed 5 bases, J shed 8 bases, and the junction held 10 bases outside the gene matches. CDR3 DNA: TGTGCCAGCAGCGGAGCCGGACAGGGGGCCTGGGGGGAGCTGTTTTTT. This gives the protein CASSGAGQGAWGELFF.

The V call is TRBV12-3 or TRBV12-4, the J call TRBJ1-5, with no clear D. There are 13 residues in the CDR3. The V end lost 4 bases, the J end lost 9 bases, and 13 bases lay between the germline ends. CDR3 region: CASSSRATGPQHF. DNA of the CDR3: TGTGCCAGCAGTTCCCGGGCTACGGGGCCCCAGCATTTT.

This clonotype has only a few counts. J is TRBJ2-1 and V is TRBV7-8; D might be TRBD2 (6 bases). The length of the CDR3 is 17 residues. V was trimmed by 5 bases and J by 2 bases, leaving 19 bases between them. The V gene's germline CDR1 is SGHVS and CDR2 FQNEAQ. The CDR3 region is CASSPEMGSGAYNEQFF. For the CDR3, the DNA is TGTGCCAGCAGCCCTGAGATGGGTTCGGGGGCCTACAATGAGCAGTTCTTC.

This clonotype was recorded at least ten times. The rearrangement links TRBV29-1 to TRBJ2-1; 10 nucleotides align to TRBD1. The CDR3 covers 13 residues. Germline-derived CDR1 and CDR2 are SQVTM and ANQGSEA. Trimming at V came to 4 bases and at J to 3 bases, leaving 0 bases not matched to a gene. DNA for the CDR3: TGCAGCGTTGGGACAGGGGGCTACAATGAGCAGTTCTTC. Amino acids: CSVGTGGYNEQFF.

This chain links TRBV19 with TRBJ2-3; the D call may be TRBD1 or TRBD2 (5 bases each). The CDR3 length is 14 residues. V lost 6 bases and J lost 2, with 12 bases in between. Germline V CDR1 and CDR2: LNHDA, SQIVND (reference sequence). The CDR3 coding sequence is TGTGCCAGTAGCCGGGACCCCTTCACAGATACGCAGTATTTT. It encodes CASSRDPFTDTQYF.

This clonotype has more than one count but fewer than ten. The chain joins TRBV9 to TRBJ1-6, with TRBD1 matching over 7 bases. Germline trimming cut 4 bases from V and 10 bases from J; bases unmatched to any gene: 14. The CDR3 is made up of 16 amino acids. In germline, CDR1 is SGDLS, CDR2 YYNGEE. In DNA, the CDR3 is TGTGCCAGCAGCAAGCGACAGGGAGGTTTTAACTCACCCCTCCACTTT. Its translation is CASSKRQGGFNSPLHF.

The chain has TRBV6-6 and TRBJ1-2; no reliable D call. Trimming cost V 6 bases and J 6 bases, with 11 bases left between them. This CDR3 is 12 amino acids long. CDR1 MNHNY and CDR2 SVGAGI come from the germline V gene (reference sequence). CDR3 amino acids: CASRTFGNGYTF. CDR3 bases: TGTGCCAGCAGGACTTTCGGGAATGGCTACACCTTC.

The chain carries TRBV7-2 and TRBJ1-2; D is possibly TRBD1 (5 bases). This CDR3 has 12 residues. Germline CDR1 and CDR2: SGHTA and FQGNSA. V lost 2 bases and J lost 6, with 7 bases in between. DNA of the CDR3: TGTGCCAGCAGCTTACAGGGAAATGGCTACACCTTC. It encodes CASSLQGNGYTF.

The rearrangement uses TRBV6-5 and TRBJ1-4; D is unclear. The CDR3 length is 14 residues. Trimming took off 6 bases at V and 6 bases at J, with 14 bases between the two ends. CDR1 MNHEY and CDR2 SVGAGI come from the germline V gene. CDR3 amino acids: CASSSGPRHEKLFF. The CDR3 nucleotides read TGTGCCAGCAGCTCCGGGCCCCGGCATGAAAAACTGTTTTTT.

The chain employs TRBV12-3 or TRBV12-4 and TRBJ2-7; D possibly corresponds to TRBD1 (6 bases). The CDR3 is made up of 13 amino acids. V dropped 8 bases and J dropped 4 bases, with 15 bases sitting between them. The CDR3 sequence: CASRGRGSYEQYF. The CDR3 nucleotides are TGTGCCAGCCGGGGCAGGGGCTCATACGAGCAGTACTTC.

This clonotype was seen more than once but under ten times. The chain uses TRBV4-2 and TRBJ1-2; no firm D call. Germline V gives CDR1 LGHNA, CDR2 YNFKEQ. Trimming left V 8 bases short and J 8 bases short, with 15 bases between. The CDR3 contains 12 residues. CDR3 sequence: CASFDGGRGYTF. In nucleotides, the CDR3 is TGTGCCAGCTTCGACGGAGGTCGGGGCTACACCTTC.

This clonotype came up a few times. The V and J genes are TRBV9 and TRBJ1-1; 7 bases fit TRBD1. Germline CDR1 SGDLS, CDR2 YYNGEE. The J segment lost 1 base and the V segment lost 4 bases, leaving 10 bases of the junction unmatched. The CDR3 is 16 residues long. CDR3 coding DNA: TGTGCCAGCAGCCCTCTCAGGGGGGTCGCGAACACTGAAGCTTTCTTT. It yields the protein CASSPLRGVANTEAFF.

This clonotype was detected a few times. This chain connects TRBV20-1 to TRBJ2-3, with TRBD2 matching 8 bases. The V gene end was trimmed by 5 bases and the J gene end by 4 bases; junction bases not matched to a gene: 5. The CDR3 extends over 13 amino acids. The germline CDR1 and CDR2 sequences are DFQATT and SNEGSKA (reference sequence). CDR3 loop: CSALGLGADTQYF. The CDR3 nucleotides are TGCAGTGCTCTGGGACTAGGGGCAGATACGCAGTATTTT.

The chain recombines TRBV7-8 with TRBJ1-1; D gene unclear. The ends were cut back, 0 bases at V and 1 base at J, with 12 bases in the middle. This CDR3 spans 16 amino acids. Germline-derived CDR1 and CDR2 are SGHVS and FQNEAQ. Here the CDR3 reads CASSLANGGSNTEAFF. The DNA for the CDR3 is TGTGCCAGCAGCTTAGCGAACGGAGGTTCGAACACTGAAGCTTTCTTT.

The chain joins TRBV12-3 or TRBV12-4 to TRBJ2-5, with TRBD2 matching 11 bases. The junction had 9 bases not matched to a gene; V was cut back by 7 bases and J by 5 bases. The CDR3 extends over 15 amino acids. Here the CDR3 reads CASTQIAGGLETQYF. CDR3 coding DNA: TGTGCCAGCACCCAAATAGCGGGGGGGCTTGAGACCCAGTACTTC.

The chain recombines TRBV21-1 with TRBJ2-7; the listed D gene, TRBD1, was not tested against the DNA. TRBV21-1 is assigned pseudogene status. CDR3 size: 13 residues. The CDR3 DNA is TGTGCCAGCAGCTCCCGACCCCCCTACGAGCAGTACTTC. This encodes CASSSRPPYEQYF.

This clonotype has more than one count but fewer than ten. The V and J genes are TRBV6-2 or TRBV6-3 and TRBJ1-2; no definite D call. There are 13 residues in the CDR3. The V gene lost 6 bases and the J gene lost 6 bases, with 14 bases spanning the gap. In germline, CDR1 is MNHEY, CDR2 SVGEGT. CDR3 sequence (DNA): TGTGCCAGCAGGGATCGCCAGGTCGATGGCTACACCTTC. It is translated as CASRDRQVDGYTF.

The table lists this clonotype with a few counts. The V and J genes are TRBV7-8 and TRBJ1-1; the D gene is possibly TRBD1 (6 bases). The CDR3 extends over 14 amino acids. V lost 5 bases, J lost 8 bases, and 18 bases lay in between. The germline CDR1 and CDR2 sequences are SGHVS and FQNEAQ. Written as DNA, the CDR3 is TGTGCCAGCAGCCCTCACTTTGGGGGGGCGGAAGCTTTCTTT. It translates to CASSPHFGGAEAFF.

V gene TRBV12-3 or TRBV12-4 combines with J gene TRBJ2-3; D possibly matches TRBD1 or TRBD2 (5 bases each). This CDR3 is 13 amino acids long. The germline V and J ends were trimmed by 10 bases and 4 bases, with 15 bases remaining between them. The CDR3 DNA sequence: TGTGCCATAAGGGACCGCAGACCAGATACGCAGTATTTT. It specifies CAIRDRRPDTQYF.

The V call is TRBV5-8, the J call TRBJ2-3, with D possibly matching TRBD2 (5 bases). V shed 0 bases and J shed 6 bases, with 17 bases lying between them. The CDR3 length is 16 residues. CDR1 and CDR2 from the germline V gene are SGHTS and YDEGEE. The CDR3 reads CASSLGYSGVADTQYF. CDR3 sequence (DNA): TGTGCCAGCAGCTTGGGGTATTCCGGGGTGGCGGATACGCAGTATTTT.